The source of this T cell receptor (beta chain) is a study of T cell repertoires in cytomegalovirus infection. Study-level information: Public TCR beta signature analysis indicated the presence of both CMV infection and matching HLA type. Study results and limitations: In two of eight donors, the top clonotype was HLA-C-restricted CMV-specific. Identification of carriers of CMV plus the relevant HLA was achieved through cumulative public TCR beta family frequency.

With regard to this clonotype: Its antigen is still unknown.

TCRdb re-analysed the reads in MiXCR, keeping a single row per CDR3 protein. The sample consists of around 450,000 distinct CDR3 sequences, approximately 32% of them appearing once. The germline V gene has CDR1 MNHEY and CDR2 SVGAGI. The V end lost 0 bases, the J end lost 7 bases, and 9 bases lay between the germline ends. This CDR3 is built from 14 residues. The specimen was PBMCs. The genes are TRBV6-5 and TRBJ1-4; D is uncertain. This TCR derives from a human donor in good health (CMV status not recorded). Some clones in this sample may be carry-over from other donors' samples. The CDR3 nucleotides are TGTGCCAGCAGTTACTCAGGGTTGGTTGAAAAACTGTTTTTT. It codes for CASSYSGLVEKLFF.